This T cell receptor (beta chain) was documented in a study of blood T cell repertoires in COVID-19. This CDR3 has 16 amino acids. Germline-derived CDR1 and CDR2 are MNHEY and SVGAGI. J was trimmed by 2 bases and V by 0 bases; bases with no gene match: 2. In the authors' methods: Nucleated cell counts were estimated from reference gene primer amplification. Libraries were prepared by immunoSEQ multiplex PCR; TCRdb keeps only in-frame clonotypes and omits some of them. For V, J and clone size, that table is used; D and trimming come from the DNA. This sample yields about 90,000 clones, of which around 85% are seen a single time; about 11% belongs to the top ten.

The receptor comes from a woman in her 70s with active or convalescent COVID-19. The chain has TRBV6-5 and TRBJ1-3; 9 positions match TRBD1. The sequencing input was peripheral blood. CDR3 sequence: CASSYSGTGTGNTIYF. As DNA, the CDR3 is TGTGCCAGCAGTTACTCGGGGACAGGGACTGGAAACACCATATATTTT.